This record covers a single T cell receptor (beta chain). The antigen this receptor binds is unknown. It has no much larger one-base neighbor in the sample; base qualities were not kept. Other nucleotide sequences in the sample specify the same CDR3. CDR1 and CDR2, looked up from the germline V gene, are SGHTA and FQGNSA. V sheds 1 base and J sheds 3 bases, leaving 10 bases between their ends. Taken from cysteine to phenylalanine, the CDR3 has 14 residues. CDR3 DNA is the only sequence kept; it has 42 bases, read in frame from the first base. The donors were healthy, HIV-negative adults who had no recently reported acute infections or vaccinations. All donors were Caucasian adults living in Nashville, Tennessee, USA. Magnetic negative selection was used to enrich CD4+ T cells, after which naive cells were positively selected on CD45RA and the negative fraction became the memory subset. After blood collection by leukapheresis, PBMCs were isolated using Ficoll-Histopaque density gradient centrifugation and then cryopreserved in the vapor phase of liquid nitrogen. Purity and quantity of every magnetically sorted T cell population were checked by analytical flow cytometry. Genomic DNA was isolated from each sorted fraction and quantified by UV absorbance on a Nanodrop 2000c.

TCR CDR3 regions were amplified from genomic DNA by multiplex PCR using the deep immunoSEQ assay. Extracted genomic DNA from each cell subset was spread evenly across all wells of several immunoSEQ 96-well plates, with each plate serving as a replicate. For sorted subsets, approximately 210 ng of genomic DNA, equivalent to around 29,000 T cell genomes, went into each replicate PCR. Purified libraries were measured with a Qubit 3.0 fluorometer, size-checked on a Bioanalyzer 2100, and measured again with the KAPA Library Quantification kit. Every immunoSEQ 96-well plate was sequenced on a dedicated single-read 150-cycle Illumina NextSeq 550 flow cell. As for the original processing: Because the immunoSEQ output held only junctional sequences and lacked quality scores, the filtering could not match the filtering applied to full-length reads. To assign V/J genes and CDR3, sequences were annotated against IMGT germline references using PyIR, a Python wrapper for IgBLAST v1.9. Any read was removed if the V/J assignment was weak (E-value above 1e-6), the CDR3 was missing, or the read contained stop codons, out-of-frame junctions, or ambiguous translated residues. V3J clonotypes were defined as sequences sharing the same inferred V gene, J gene, and CDR3 amino acid sequence. Percentage overlap between repertoires was computed as shared unique clonotypes divided by the size of the smaller repertoire. RTK rarefaction, the Chao1 estimator, and Recon v2.1 estimates of unobserved clonotypes were used to assess repertoire richness. Generation probabilities were computed with OLGA for all TCRbeta clonotypes obtained by the gDNA method from a handful of donors. This is the immuneACCESS table as TCRdb keeps it, with only in-frame sequences that have V and J called. A part of the clones is gone; compared with another copy, unresolved V genes explain less than half, and the rest is unexplained. The V and J calls and the clone size are those of that table, but D and trimming were determined from the DNA. Within this sample are 2 million to 2.5 million clones, with 93% of them counted one time only. Of the sample, around 0.4% is held by the ten largest clones.

This entry is derived from a study of shared clonotypes between healthy human individuals (dated by TCRdb to 2018 to 2021). For the study in its entirety: Two women and three men aged 18 to 49 years were included in the cohort. For each donor, CD4 naive and CD4 memory were each given three plates, CD8 naive was given two plates, and CD8 memory was given one plate. Libraries were prepared and TCR repertoires were sequenced by different laboratories using diverse techniques, in order to increase sequencing depth and limit assay-specific biases. Blood TCR repertoires of roughly 5 healthy adults were deeply sequenced to estimate repertoire size and the extent of clonotype sharing between individuals. Each donor's leukapheresis produced roughly between about 0.8 and 8.9 billion PBMCs. What the study reported, not specific to this receptor: The genetic and exposure-history diversity represented was limited by the small number of donors. Sharing across a few donors was observed for 4.5% to 6.5% of naive CD4, over 3% of naive CD8, about 2.3% of memory CD4, and about 0.39% of memory CD8 clonotypes. Clonotypes shared by all four sorted-subset donors showed higher generation probabilities than non-shared clonotypes. Even with the large sequencing depth, rarefaction of the sorted-subset datasets indicated that sequencing was incomplete. Sampling was restricted to blood, and TCR repertoires in tissue are likely to differ from TCR repertoires in blood. Larger estimated clonotype richness was generally found for naive subsets than for memory subsets. Pairwise subsampling led to the expectation that sequencing depth would affect the degree of clonotype sharing among donors.

This sequence was found in a man between 18 and 35 years old in good health. Some clones in this sample may be carry-over from other donors' samples. Sequencing was carried out using naive CD4+ T cells from PBMCs. The sample's cell subset or site label, in plain terms: CD45RA+ positively selected. This chain joins TRBV7-2 to TRBJ2-7, with TRBD2 perhaps the D gene, on 5 matching bases. The CDR3 in this case is CASSLGGLNYEQYF. The sequence in DNA is TGTGCCAGCAGCTTAGGAGGGCTAAACTACGAGCAGTACTTC.